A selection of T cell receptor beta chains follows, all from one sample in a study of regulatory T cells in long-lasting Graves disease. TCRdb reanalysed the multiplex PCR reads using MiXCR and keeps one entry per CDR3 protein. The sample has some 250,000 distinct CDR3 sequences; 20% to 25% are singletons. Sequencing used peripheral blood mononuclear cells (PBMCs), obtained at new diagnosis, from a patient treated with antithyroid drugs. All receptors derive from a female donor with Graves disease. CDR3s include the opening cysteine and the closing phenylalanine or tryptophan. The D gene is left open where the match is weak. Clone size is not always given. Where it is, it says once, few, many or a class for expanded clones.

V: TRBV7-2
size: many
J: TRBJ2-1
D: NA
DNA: TGTGCCAGCAGCTTATTCCAGGGCCCCCACAATGAGCAGTTCTTC
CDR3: CASSLFQGPHNEQFF

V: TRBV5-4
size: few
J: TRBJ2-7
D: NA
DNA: TGTGCCAGCAGCCCGGCAGACAGAATTTACGAGCAGTACTTC
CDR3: CASSPADRIYEQYF

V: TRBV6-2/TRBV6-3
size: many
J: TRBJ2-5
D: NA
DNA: TGTGCCAGCAGTTACGCAAAGGCCGCTCTTAACCAAGAGACCCAGTACTTC
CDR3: CASSYAKAALNQETQYF

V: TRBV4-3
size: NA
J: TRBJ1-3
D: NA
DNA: TGCGCCAGCAGCCAATCCCCCGCCTACTCTGGAAACACCATATATTTT
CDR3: CASSQSPAYSGNTIYF

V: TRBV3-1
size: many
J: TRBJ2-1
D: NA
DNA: TGTGCCAGCAGCCAAGGGCTTGAGCAGTTCTTC
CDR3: CASSQGLEQFF

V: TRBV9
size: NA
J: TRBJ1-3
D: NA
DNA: TGTGCCAGCAGCGTAGAGCAGGGGTCTGGAAACACCATATATTTT
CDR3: CASSVEQGSGNTIYF

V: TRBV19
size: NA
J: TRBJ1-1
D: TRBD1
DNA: TGTGCCAGTAGGCCCGACAGGGGACAAGGGAACACTGAAGCTTTCTTT
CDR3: CASRPDRGQGNTEAFF

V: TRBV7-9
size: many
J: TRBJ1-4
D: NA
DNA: TGTGCCAGCAGCTTAGTGACTGGGAAAGAAAAACTGTTTTTT
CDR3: CASSLVTGKEKLFF

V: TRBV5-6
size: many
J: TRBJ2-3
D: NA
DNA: TGTGCCAGCAGCTTGCGGCGGAATACGCAGTATTTT
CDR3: CASSLRRNTQYF

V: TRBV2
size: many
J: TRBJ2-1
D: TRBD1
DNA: TGTGCCAGCAGTGACACAGGGGGCGGGAATGAGCAGTTCTTC
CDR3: CASSDTGGGNEQFF

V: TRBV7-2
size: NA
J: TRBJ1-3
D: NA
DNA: TGTGCCAGCAGCTTCCAAAGGAGTGGAAACACCATATATTTT
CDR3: CASSFQRSGNTIYF

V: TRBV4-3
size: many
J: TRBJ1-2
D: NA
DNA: TGCGCCAGCAGCCAAGGGGTCAGTCCGCCCGATAACTATGGCTACACCTTC
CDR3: CASSQGVSPPDNYGYTF

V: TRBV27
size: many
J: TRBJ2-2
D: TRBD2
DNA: TGTGCCAGCAGCAGCGGGGGGATGAACACCGGGGAGCTGTTTTTT
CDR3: CASSSGGMNTGELFF

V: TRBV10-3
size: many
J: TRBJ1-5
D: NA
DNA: TGTGCCATCAGTGAGTCGGTTGCGAACCAGCCCCAGCATTTT
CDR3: CAISESVANQPQHF

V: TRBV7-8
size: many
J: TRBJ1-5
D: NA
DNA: TGTGCCAGCAGCGGCCGGACGGAGTCTGGCCAGCCCCAGCATTTT
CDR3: CASSGRTESGQPQHF

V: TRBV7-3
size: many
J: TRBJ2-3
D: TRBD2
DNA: TGTGCCAGCAGCTTAGGACTAGCGGGAGGTTCAGATACGCAGTATTTT
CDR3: CASSLGLAGGSDTQYF

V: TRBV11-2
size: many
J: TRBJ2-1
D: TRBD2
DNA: TGTGCCAGCAGCTACGCGGGAGGCCCCTACAATGAGCAGTTCTTC
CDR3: CASSYAGGPYNEQFF